Shown below are 28 T cell receptor beta chains from a single sample sequenced in a study of blood T cell repertoires in COVID-19. Assay used: immunoSEQ multiplex PCR; TCRdb lists only in-frame clones, some missing. The repertoire holds over 60,000 clones, with roughly 82% as singletons. Sequences were obtained from peripheral blood. The receptors derive from a woman at least 80 years old with acute or convalescent COVID-19.

CDR3 region: CASSQAWTGIRQETQYF. CDR3 DNA: TGTGCCAGCAGCCAAGCATGGACAGGGATCAGGCAAGAGACCCAGTACTTC. The chain has TRBV14 and TRBJ2-5; TRBD1 matches at 8 bases. The CDR3 runs to 17 residues. Per germline, CDR1 SGHDN and CDR2 FVKESK. J was trimmed by 2 bases and V by 1 base; bases with no gene match: 9.

The V and J genes are TRBV7-9 and TRBJ2-2; TRBD2 matches 7 bases. CDR3 size: 19 residues. V was pared by 2 bases and J by 4 bases, with 16 bases of the junction left unmatched. Germline V gives CDR1 SEHNR, CDR2 FQNEAQ (reference sequence). The CDR3 DNA reads as TGTGCCAGCAGCTTATTGGCCGTACTAGCGAAAGGAAGCACCGGGGAGCTGTTTTTT. Translating it yields CASSLLAVLAKGSTGELFF.

The J gene is TRBJ2-2, the V gene TRBV10-3; TRBD1 matches 9 bases. The CDR3 runs 15 residues. Unmatched junction bases numbered 4, after V lost 6 bases and J lost 2 bases. Germline V CDR1 and CDR2: ENHRY, SYGVKD. CDR3 sequence: CAIRRDRVNTGELFF. CDR3 bases: TGTGCCATCAGGCGGGACAGGGTCAACACCGGGGAGCTGTTTTTT.

This clone was seen more than once but under ten times. This chain connects TRBV3-1 (or the pseudogene TRBV3-2) to TRBJ1-2; the match to TRBD1 covers 7 bases. The CDR3 consists of 13 residues. Trimming removed 5 bases from V and 4 bases from J; junction bases left unmatched: 4. The germline CDR1 and CDR2 sequences are LGHDT and YNNKEL (reference sequence). The CDR3 nucleotides read TGTGCCAGCAGCTACCGGGACAGCTATGGCTACACCTTC. Translation: CASSYRDSYGYTF.

The chain has TRBV19 and TRBJ2-1; 8 bases are shared with TRBD2. The V segment lost 0 bases and the J segment 0 bases; nucleotides outside the gene matches: 4. This CDR3 is built from 17 residues. The germline gives CDR1 LNHDA, CDR2 SQIVND (reference sequence). CDR3 loop: CASSIDPGTSSYNEQFF. In DNA, the CDR3 is TGTGCCAGTAGTATAGATCCCGGGACTAGCTCCTACAATGAGCAGTTCTTC.

This rearrangement joins TRBV13 to TRBJ2-3; the D gene is possibly TRBD2 (7 bases). The CDR3 consists of 14 residues. The germline CDR1 and CDR2 sequences are PRHDT and FYEKMQ (reference sequence). V was shortened by 2 bases and J by 5 bases, with 11 bases between the two germline ends. DNA for the CDR3: TGTGCCAGCAGCTTATGGGGAGGGGGAGATACGCAGTATTTT. Its translation is CASSLWGGGDTQYF.

The chain combines TRBV6-5 with TRBJ2-7, with 8 bases fitting TRBD2. CDR3 length: 14 residues. The germline V gene has CDR1 MNHEY and CDR2 SVGAGI. The V and J ends lost 6 bases and 5 bases, in that order; junction bases with no gene match: 9. The CDR3 sequence: CASRPSGPFHEQYF. The CDR3 nucleotides are TGTGCCAGCAGACCTAGCGGGCCGTTCCACGAGCAGTACTTC.

This clone was seen once. The genes are TRBV27 and TRBJ2-2, with a tentative D call TRBD1 (5 bases). CDR1 is MNHEY, CDR2 SMNVEV, per germline (reference sequence). Trimming took 0 bases from V and 3 from J, leaving 14 bases between them. This CDR3 is 17 amino acids long. The CDR3 protein is CASSLSGRVTYTGELFF. The CDR3 nucleotides read TGTGCCAGCAGTTTATCGGGCAGGGTGACCTACACCGGGGAGCTGTTTTTT.

CDR3 sequence (DNA): TGCGCCAGCAGCGGGGCGGTAGCCTACAATGAGCAGTTCTTC. This gives the protein CASSGAVAYNEQFF. The J gene is TRBJ2-1, the V gene TRBV5-1; D is perhaps TRBD1 (5 bases). This CDR3 is 14 amino acids long. Germline V gives CDR1 SGHRS, CDR2 YFSETQ. Trimming pared 4 bases from V and 2 bases from J, leaving 10 bases between.

This clone occurred once. The chain recombines TRBV19 with TRBJ1-4, with 7 bases identical to TRBD1. The germline V gene has CDR1 LNHDA and CDR2 SQIVND (reference sequence). CDR3 size: 14 residues. The ends lost 9 bases at V and 7 bases at J; junction bases unmatched: 11. The CDR3 loop reads CASRWTGLGEKLFF. The CDR3 nucleotides are TGTGCCAGCAGATGGACAGGATTGGGTGAAAAACTGTTTTTT.

Written as DNA, the CDR3 is TGTGCCAGCAGCCAAAATAGCGGGAGAGAGACCCAGTACTTC. Amino acids: CASSQNSGRETQYF. The chain combines TRBV3-1 (or the pseudogene TRBV3-2) with TRBJ2-5; 9 positions match TRBD2. Germline loops: CDR1 LGHDT, CDR2 YNNKEL (reference sequence). The CDR3 has 14 amino acids. After removal of 2 bases from V and 4 bases from J, the junction contained 2 bases not matched to a gene.

This clone was seen at least ten times. The chain joins TRBV5-4 to TRBJ1-1; possible D gene TRBD1, 5 bases. The CDR3 extends over 13 amino acids. Germline loops: CDR1 SGHNT, CDR2 YYREEE (reference sequence). The V gene lost 5 bases and the J gene lost 3 bases, with 11 bases spanning the gap. The CDR3 region is CASRVGGDTEAFF. The DNA for the CDR3 is TGTGCCAGCAGGGTCGGGGGGGACACTGAAGCTTTCTTT.

This clone was counted a single time. This chain joins TRBV19 and TRBJ1-3, with a possible D match to TRBD1 (6 bases). Trimming pared 5 bases from V and 2 bases from J, leaving 16 bases between. This CDR3 has 16 residues. Germline lookup yields CDR1 LNHDA and CDR2 SQIVND (reference sequence). CDR3 bases: TGTGCCAGTAGTGTCAGGGGAGACCGCACTGGAAACACCATATATTTT. Translating gives CASSVRGDRTGNTIYF.

V usage is TRBV19 and J usage is TRBJ1-2, with TRBD1 matching over 8 bases. From germline, CDR1 is LNHDA and CDR2 SQIVND (reference sequence). The CDR3 extends over 15 amino acids. J was trimmed by 4 bases and V by 4 bases; bases with no gene match: 8. CDR3 in amino acids: CASSSSGGRSYGYTF. The DNA of the CDR3 is TGTGCCAGTAGTAGCTCAGGGGGCCGTAGCTATGGCTACACCTTC.

This CDR3 is CASTTPTGQNTGELFF. The CDR3 nucleotides are TGTGCCAGCACCACCCCGACAGGACAAAACACCGGGGAGCTGTTTTTT. The chain joins TRBV2 to TRBJ2-2; tentative D call: TRBD1 (6 bases). CDR1 is SNHLY and CDR2 is FYNNEI in the germline V gene. V was trimmed by 7 bases and J by 2 bases, leaving 17 bases between them. The CDR3 totals 16 residues.

V and J are TRBV5-5 and TRBJ1-2; D is possibly TRBD1 (6 bases). Trimming cost V 4 bases and J 4 bases, with 11 bases left between them. The CDR3 sequence is 13 residues long. CDR1 is SGHKS and CDR2 is YYEKEE in the germline V gene (reference sequence). CDR3 residues: CASSPTGVYGYTF. CDR3 nucleotide sequence: TGTGCCAGCAGCCCGACAGGAGTCTATGGCTACACCTTC.

CDR3 residues: CATSGHQTGELFF. For the CDR3, the DNA is TGTGCCACCTCGGGACATCAGACCGGGGAGCTGTTTTTT. This chain links TRBV24-1 with TRBJ2-2; D is perhaps TRBD1 (6 bases). The CDR3 has 13 amino acids. Germline assignment: CDR1 KGHDR and CDR2 SFDVKD. Trimming removed 9 bases at V and 5 bases at J, with 12 bases between.

This rearrangement joins TRBV25-1 to TRBJ1-1; 8 bases are a match to TRBD1. CDR1 is MGHDK and CDR2 is SYGVNS in the germline V gene. The junction had 9 bases not matched to a gene; V was cut back by 4 bases and J by 5 bases. This CDR3 is 15 amino acids long. The CDR3 nucleotides are TGTGCCAGCAGTGGGGACAGGACGAAGGCGACTGAAGCTTTCTTT. Encoded protein: CASSGDRTKATEAFF.

This chain joins TRBV4-2 and TRBJ2-7; 7 bases are a match to TRBD2. CDR1 is LGHNA and CDR2 is YNFKEQ in the germline V gene. The CDR3 length is 17 residues. The V and J ends lost 0 bases and 3 bases, in that order; junction bases with no gene match: 11. The CDR3 DNA sequence: TGTGCCAGCAGCCAAGAGTCGAGCGGGACTACCTACTACGAGCAGTACTTC. Amino acid sequence: CASSQESSGTTYYEQYF.

This clone was detected a few times. V usage is TRBV18 and J usage is TRBJ1-1; 7 nucleotides align to TRBD1. The junction had 4 bases not matched to a gene; V was cut back by 4 bases and J by 2 bases. Germline V gives CDR1 KGHSH, CDR2 LQKENI. The CDR3 sequence is 14 residues long. The CDR3 sequence: CASSLRDSNTEAFF. CDR3 DNA: TGTGCCAGCTCACTCCGGGACAGCAACACTGAAGCTTTCTTT.

This sequence joins TRBV2 and TRBJ2-1, with TRBD2 matching over 10 bases. The ends lost 7 bases at V and 5 bases at J; junction bases unmatched: 5. CDR3 size: 14 residues. Germline assignment: CDR1 SNHLY and CDR2 FYNNEI. The CDR3 is CASTLAGADNEQFF. DNA of the CDR3: TGTGCCAGCACGCTAGCGGGAGCGGACAATGAGCAGTTCTTC.

This sequence joins TRBV2 and TRBJ2-7, with D hard to call. The V gene's germline CDR1 is SNHLY and CDR2 FYNNEI. This CDR3 has 13 amino acids. The ends were cut back, 8 bases at V and 3 bases at J, with 14 bases in the middle. The CDR3 region is CASVRDSNYEQYF. CDR3 nucleotide sequence: TGTGCCAGCGTCCGCGACTCTAACTACGAGCAGTACTTC.

The genes are TRBV5-6 and TRBJ2-1, with 7 bases fitting TRBD1. V trimming: 2 bases; J trimming: 0 bases; junction bases outside the gene matches: 5. Looked up from germline, CDR1 is SGHDT and CDR2 is YYEEEE. CDR3 length equals 16 residues. CDR3 sequence (DNA): TGTGCCAGCAGCTTACAGGGGTCTAGCTCCTACAATGAGCAGTTCTTC. Protein product: CASSLQGSSSYNEQFF.

The chain employs TRBV7-2 and TRBJ2-4; 8 bases line up with TRBD1. Germline CDR1 is SGHTA and CDR2 is FQGNSA. The CDR3 loop spans 19 amino acids. V lost 4 bases to trimming and J lost 0 bases; unmatched junction nucleotides: 14. The CDR3 region is CASSYLPGQENLAKNIQYF. DNA of the CDR3: TGTGCCAGCAGCTACCTCCCGGGACAGGAGAACTTAGCCAAAAACATTCAGTACTTC.

The chain carries TRBV6-2 or TRBV6-3 and TRBJ2-7; 13 bases line up with TRBD2. With V trimmed by 6 bases and J by 2 bases, 16 bases remained unmatched. CDR1 is MNHEY, CDR2 SVGEGT, per germline. The CDR3 sequence is 19 residues long. This CDR3 reads CASSWTSGSTPLGAYEQYF. CDR3 DNA sequence: TGTGCCAGCAGCTGGACTAGCGGGAGCACGCCTTTAGGGGCCTACGAGCAGTACTTC.

This clone occurred many times. This chain uses TRBV11-2 with TRBJ2-2; 13 nucleotides line up with TRBD2. V lost 4 bases to trimming and J lost 6 bases; unmatched junction nucleotides: 14. CDR1 is SGHAT, CDR2 FQNNGV, per germline. The CDR3 is made up of 19 amino acids. The CDR3 sequence: CASSSGTSGTSPRAGELFF. CDR3 in DNA: TGTGCCAGCAGCTCCGGGACTAGCGGGACCAGCCCGAGGGCCGGGGAGCTGTTTTTT.

The V and J genes are TRBV24-1 and TRBJ1-1, with a weak D call TRBD1 (6 bases). The V gene's germline CDR1 is KGHDR and CDR2 SFDVKD. Trimming took off 4 bases at V and 0 bases at J, with 11 bases between the two ends. The CDR3 sequence is 15 residues long. In DNA form, the CDR3 reads TGTGCCACCAGTGACCTAACAGGGATGAACACTGAAGCTTTCTTT. It encodes CATSDLTGMNTEAFF.

This clone came up once. The CDR3 nucleotides are TGTGCCAGCAGCCACAGGGTAGGGGGGGGCACTGAAGCTTTCTTT. Translated: CASSHRVGGGTEAFF. The chain recombines TRBV5-8 with TRBJ1-1, with D perhaps TRBD1 (6 bases). V lost 4 bases, J lost 4 bases, and 17 bases lay in between. CDR1 SGHTS and CDR2 YDEGEE come from the germline V gene. The CDR3 extends over 15 amino acids. Supplemented by reference TRBV5-8 and TRBJ1-1, the full variable domain reads EAGVTQSPTHLIKTRGQQATLRCSPISGHTSVYWYQQALGLGLQFLLWYDEGEERNRGNFPPRFSGRQFPNYSSELNVNALELEDSALYLCASSHRVGGGTEAFFGQGTRLTVV.